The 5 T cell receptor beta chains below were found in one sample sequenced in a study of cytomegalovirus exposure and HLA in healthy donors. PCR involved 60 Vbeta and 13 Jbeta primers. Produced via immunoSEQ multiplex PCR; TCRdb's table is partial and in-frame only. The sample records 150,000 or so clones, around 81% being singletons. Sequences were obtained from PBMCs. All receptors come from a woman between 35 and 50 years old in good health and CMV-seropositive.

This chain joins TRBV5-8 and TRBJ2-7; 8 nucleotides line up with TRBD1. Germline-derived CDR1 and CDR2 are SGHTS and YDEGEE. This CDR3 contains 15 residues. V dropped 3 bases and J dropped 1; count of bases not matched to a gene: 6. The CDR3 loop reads CASSSWTGISYEQYF. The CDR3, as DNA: TGTGCCAGCAGCTCGTGGACAGGGATATCCTACGAGCAGTACTTC.

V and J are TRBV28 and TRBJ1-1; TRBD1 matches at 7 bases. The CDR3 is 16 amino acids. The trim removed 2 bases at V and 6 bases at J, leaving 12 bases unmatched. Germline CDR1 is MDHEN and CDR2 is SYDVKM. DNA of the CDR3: TGTGCCAGCAGTTTAAGGGGGCCAAGGGTCAACCCTGAAGCTTTCTTT. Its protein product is CASSLRGPRVNPEAFF.

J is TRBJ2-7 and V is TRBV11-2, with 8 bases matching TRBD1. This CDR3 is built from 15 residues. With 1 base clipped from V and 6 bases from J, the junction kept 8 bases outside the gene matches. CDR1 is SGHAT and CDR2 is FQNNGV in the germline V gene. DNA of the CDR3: TGTGCCAGCAGCTTAGCTAGCAGGGGGCCGAGCGAGCAGTACTTC. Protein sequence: CASSLASRGPSEQYF.

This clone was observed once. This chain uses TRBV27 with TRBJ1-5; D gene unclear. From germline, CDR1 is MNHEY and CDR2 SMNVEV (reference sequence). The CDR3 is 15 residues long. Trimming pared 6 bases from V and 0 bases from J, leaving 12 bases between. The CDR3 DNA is TGTGCCAGCAGCCCGCCCGGGAATAGCAATCAGCCCCAGCATTTT. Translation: CASSPPGNSNQPQHF.

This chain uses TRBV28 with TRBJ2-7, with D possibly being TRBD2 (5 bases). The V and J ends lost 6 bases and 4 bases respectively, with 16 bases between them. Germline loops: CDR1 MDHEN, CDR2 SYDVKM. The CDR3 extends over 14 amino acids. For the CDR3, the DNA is TGTGCCAGCAGCCCGTCTAGCCCGTTATACGAGCAGTACTTC. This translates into CASSPSSPLYEQYF.